Listed below are T cell receptor beta chains from one sample, sequenced in a study of CD4+ T cells in melanoma. The repertoire was sequenced with immunoSEQ multiplex PCR; TCRdb's copy has only in-frame clones and lacks some. The sample holds 13,000 to 15,000 clones, approximately 73% seen once. The specimen sequenced was cells from a culture (not recorded whether cultured in vitro). These receptors all come from a human donor with melanoma. Each CDR3 is given with its conserved first and last residue. D genes are given only for firm matches. A row's size may be missing; if present it is once, few, many or a size class.

CDR3nt	CDR3aa	d_gene	j_gene	abundance	v_gene
TGTGCCAGCAGTTTATTGGGGGAGGTTAATGAAAAACTGTTTTTT	CASSLLGEVNEKLFF	NA	TRBJ1-4	NA	TRBV27
TGTGCCAGCAGCCCGACCAGGAACGAGCAGTACTTC	CASSPTRNEQYF	NA	TRBJ2-7	NA	TRBV11-2
TGTGCCATCAGTGACTCGACAGGGTATCAGCCCCAGCATTTT	CAISDSTGYQPQHF	TRBD1	TRBJ1-5	NA	TRBV6-1
TGTGCCAGCAGCCAATCCCCCGCGGGAGCTTTCTTT	CASSQSPAGAFF	NA	TRBJ1-1	NA	TRBV16
TGCGCCAGCAACACTCCCAGAGGGAGCGGGGAGCTGTTTTTT	CASNTPRGSGELFF	NA	TRBJ2-2	NA	TRBV4-1
TGTGCCTGGAGTGCGGGGAGGCAAGAGACCCAGTACTTC	CAWSAGRQETQYF	NA	TRBJ2-5	NA	TRBV30
TGTGCCACCAGCAACATACAGGGATCCCTAATACGCGAGCAGTACTTC	CATSNIQGSLIREQYF	NA	TRBJ2-7	few	TRBV15
TGTGCCAGCAGTTACTCCGGGGGGGCTGGAAACACCATATATTTT	CASSYSGGAGNTIYF	NA	TRBJ1-3	NA	TRBV6-5
TGCGCCAGCAGTAGACAGGGGGATGGCTACGAGCAGTACTTC	CASSRQGDGYEQYF	TRBD1	TRBJ2-7	NA	TRBV5-1
TGTGCCAGCAGCTTAGGTCCTGGCAGCCAAGAGACCCAGTACTTC	CASSLGPGSQETQYF	NA	TRBJ2-5	NA	TRBV7-9
TGTGCCAGCCGCAGACTAGCGGGGATCCCTACGCTTAACACCGGGGAGCTGTTTTTT	CASRRLAGIPTLNTGELFF	TRBD2	TRBJ2-2	NA	TRBV27
TGTGCCAGCAGCCGCGGGGGGTGGGGCACAGATACGCAGTATTTT	CASSRGGWGTDTQYF	TRBD2	TRBJ2-3	NA	TRBV11-3
TGTGCCAGCAGCAAAGTTTCAAATGGAGATGGCTACACCTTC	CASSKVSNGDGYTF	NA	TRBJ1-2	NA	TRBV21-1
TGTGCCAGCAGCTTGGCGGGGAGCCAAGAGACCCAGTACTTC	CASSLAGSQETQYF	NA	TRBJ2-5	NA	TRBV5-4
TGTGCCAGCAGGGCCCGCGGGGGGGCAAGTGATACGCAGTATTTT	CASRARGGASDTQYF	TRBD2	TRBJ2-3	once	TRBV2
TGTGCCTGGAGTGTACTTGATGGCTACACCTTC	CAWSVLDGYTF	NA	TRBJ1-2	few	TRBV30
TGTGCCAGCAGCTTGGCCGGGGGCTGGTCCGGAAACACCATATATTTT	CASSLAGGWSGNTIYF	NA	TRBJ1-3	NA	TRBV5-5
TGTGCCAGCAGCCGCGTCGTCACGGGGGCCGTAAACATTCAGTACTTC	CASSRVVTGAVNIQYF	NA	TRBJ2-4	NA	TRBV6-6
TGTGCCAGCAGTGAATGGAGCTCCTATAATTCACCCCTCCACTTT	CASSEWSSYNSPLHF	NA	TRBJ1-6	NA	TRBV6-1
TGTGCCAGCAGTGCAAAAGGCCTCTCCTACGAGCAGTACTTC	CASSAKGLSYEQYF	NA	TRBJ2-7	NA	TRBV2
TGCAGCGTTTCGTATCCTTGGACGGAGAACACTGAAGCTTTCTTT	CSVSYPWTENTEAFF	NA	TRBJ1-1	NA	TRBV29-1
TGTGCCAGCAGCGTAGGGGCGACTAGCGGGGGGAGCACAGATACGCAGTATTTT	CASSVGATSGGSTDTQYF	TRBD2	TRBJ2-3	NA	TRBV9
TGTGCCAGTATCTCCTCGGGGGTAACCGGGGAGCTGTTTTTT	CASISSGVTGELFF	NA	TRBJ2-2	NA	TRBV19
TGTGCCAGCAGCTTAGAGGGCAGCCTTTTCAATCAGCCCCAGCATTTT	CASSLEGSLFNQPQHF	NA	TRBJ1-5	NA	TRBV7-8
TGTGCCAGCAGCCCCCGGGAGCCCTACGAGCAGTACTTC	CASSPREPYEQYF	NA	TRBJ2-7	NA	TRBV7-9
TGCAGCGTTGAACCCCACGGGGTTCGGACTGAAGCTTTCTTT	CSVEPHGVRTEAFF	NA	TRBJ1-1	NA	TRBV29-1
TGTGCCAGCAGCCAAGCGGGAGGCTATGGCTACACCTTC	CASSQAGGYGYTF	NA	TRBJ1-2	NA	TRBV4-2
TGTGCCAGCGGTTCGTCGGGACAGGTCTACAATGAGCAGTTCTTC	CASGSSGQVYNEQFF	TRBD1	TRBJ2-1	NA	TRBV11-1
TGTGCCATCAGTCCAGGACAGGTGGGCAATCAGCCCCAGCATTTT	CAISPGQVGNQPQHF	TRBD1	TRBJ1-5	NA	TRBV10-3
TGTGCCACAACACAGGCTTCCAAAAACATTCAGTACTTC	CATTQASKNIQYF	NA	TRBJ2-4	NA	TRBV30
TGCGCCAGCAGCTCAGGGACAGGGCGGGAGCCCCAGCATTTT	CASSSGTGREPQHF	TRBD1	TRBJ1-5	NA	TRBV5-1
TGTGCCAGCAGCGGCTCTGGGGCCAACGTCCTGACTTTC	CASSGSGANVLTF	NA	TRBJ2-6	NA	TRBV5-5
TGTGCCAGCAGTTTGAGGGCGCACTACCCTAATGAAAAACTGTTTTTT	CASSLRAHYPNEKLFF	NA	TRBJ1-4	NA	TRBV27